This TCR beta chain is drawn from a study of blood T cells in healthy people across ages. Study results and limitations: Donor CMV infection status was unknown, possibly confounding age-related changes in expanded clonotypes. Age showed a roughly linear inverse relationship with TCR beta diversity per million T cells. Reliance upon unsorted PBMCs precluded definitive naive versus antigen-experienced comparison. Diversity was estimated from one million T cells, and these estimates were considered underestimates.

There are a few counts of this clonotype. No antigen is known for it. Looked up from germline, CDR1 is SGHRS and CDR2 is YFSETQ. The germline V and J ends were trimmed by 4 bases and 2 bases, with 15 bases remaining between them. CDR3 length: 15 residues. A J-beta primer mix and a sample-barcoded 5' primer were used in a second PCR of about 7 to 12 cycles. TCRdb analysed the 5' RACE reads with MiXCR anew, one entry per CDR3 protein. The table includes hundreds of thousands of distinct CDR3 sequences, more than 50% detected once. The TCR comes from a man aged 40-55 years in good health. The chain couples TRBV5-1 to TRBJ1-2; D is perhaps TRBD1 (5 bases). Sequenced sample: blood. CDR3 region: CASSAREGKNYGYTF. As DNA, the CDR3 is TGCGCCAGCAGCGCGCGAGAGGGGAAGAACTATGGCTACACCTTC.